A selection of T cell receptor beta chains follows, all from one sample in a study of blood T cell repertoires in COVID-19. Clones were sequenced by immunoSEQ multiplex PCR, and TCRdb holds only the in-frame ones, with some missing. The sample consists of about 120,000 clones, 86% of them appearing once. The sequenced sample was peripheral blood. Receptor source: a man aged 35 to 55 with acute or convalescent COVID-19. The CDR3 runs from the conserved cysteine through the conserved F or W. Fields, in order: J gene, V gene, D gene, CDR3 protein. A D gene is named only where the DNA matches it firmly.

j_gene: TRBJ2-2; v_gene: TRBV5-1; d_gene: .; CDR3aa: CASSLRQVNGELFF
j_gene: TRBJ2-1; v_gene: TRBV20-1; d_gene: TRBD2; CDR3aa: CSASGPGTSRNEQFF
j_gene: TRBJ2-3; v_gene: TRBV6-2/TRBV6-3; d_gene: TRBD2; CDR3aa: CASSGTSGRARADTQYF
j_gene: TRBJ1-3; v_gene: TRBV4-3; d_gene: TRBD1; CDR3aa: CASSQEVIGTVLPKADGNTIYF
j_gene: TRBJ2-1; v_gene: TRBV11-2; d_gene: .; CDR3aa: CASSLGGRNEQFF
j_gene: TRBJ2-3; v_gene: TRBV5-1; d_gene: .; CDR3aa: CASSLQVVTDTQYF
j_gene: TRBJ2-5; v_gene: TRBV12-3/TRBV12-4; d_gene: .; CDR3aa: CASRWSRQETQYF
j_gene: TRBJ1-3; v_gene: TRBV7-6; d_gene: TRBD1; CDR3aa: CASSRTQGAGNTIYF
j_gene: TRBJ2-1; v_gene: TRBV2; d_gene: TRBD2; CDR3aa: CASSARGSSYNEQFF
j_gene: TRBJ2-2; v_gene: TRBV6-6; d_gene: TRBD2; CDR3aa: CASSPRRASGSTGELFF
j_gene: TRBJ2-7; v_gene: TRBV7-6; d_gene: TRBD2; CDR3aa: CASSLSGGSTYEQYF
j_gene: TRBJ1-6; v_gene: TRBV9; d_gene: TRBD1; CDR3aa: CASSATGTENSPLHF
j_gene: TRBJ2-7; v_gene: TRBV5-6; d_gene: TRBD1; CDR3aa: CASSPGQVYEQYF
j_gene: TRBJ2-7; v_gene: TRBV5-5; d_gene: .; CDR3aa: CASSENRVELPYEQYF
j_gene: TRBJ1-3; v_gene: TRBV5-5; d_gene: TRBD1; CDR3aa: CASRQFTGAGNTIYF
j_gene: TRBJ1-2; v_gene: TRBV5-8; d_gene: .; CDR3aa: CASSSRGGPGWAGYTF
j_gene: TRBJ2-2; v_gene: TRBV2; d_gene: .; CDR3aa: CASSELGGTGELFF
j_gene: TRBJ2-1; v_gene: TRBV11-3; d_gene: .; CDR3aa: CASSRTTGVEQFF
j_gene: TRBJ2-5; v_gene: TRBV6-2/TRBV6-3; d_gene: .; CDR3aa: CASSAIRAETQYF
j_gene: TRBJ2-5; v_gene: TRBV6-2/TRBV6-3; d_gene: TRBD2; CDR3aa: CASSYLVIAGGQETQYF
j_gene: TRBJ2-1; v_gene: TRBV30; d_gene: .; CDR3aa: CAWSVLAPYNEQFF
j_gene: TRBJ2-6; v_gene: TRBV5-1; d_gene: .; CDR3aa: CASSLSLGANVLTF
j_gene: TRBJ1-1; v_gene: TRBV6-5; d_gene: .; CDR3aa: CASSYTPGGRGTEAFF
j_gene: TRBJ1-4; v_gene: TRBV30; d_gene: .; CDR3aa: CAWSGGVLGEKLFF
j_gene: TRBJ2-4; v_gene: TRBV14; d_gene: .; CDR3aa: CASSQDSLAKNIQYF